The clone carrying this T cell receptor (beta chain) was detected a few times. These data originate in a study of T-cell reconstitution after alpha-beta-depleted transplantation in children. Unique molecular identifiers were incorporated into the prepared TCRbeta library. TCRdb reprocessed the PCR reads with MiXCR, giving one entry per CDR3 protein. The top ten hold around 2.4% of the sample, which has a few hundred thousand distinct CDR3 sequences, approximately 10% seen once. The sequenced sample was PBMCs from the stem cell graft donor, obtained from the stem cell graft. The sequence was obtained from a human donor who donated a stem cell graft to a child with acute lymphoblastic leukemia.

In DNA form, the CDR3 reads TGTGCCAGCAGCCAAGACCGGACCGACCCCTCCTACGAGCAGTACTTC. Amino acids: CASSQDRTDPSYEQYF. The chain uses TRBV4-2 and TRBJ2-7; D gene unclear. This CDR3 region has 16 residues. Germline V gene lookup returns CDR1 LGHNA and CDR2 YNFKEQ. Between the trimmed V and J ends, which lost 0 bases and 0 bases, there was a span of 12 bases.